This T cell receptor (beta chain) was observed in a study of PD-1 blockade in mismatch repair-deficient tumors. V lost 4 bases and J 10 bases, leaving 17 bases between the germline ends. Germline CDR1 is MDHEN and CDR2 is SYDVKM. This CDR3 spans 15 amino acids. Profiled with immunoSEQ multiplex PCR; TCRdb holds only in-frame clones, not every one. The table shows more than 8,500 clones, with approximately 85% occurring only once. The chain links TRBV28 to TRBJ1-6, with a weak D call TRBD1 (6 bases). The starting material was PBMCs, obtained approximately 49 weeks after starting pembrolizumab. This clonotype originated in an adult with mismatch repair-deficient cancer. Here the CDR3 DNA reads TGTGCCAGCAGTTCTCAACAGGGAAAGAGGTCACCCCTCCACTTT. Protein: CASSSQQGKRSPLHF. Together with reference TRBV28 and TRBJ1-6, the CDR3 gives the full variable domain: DVKVTQSSRYLVKRTGEKVFLECVQDMDHENMFWYRQDPGLGLRLIYFSYDVKMKEKGDIPEGYSVSREKKERFSLILESASTNQTSMYLCASSSQQGKRSPLHFGNGTRLTVT.